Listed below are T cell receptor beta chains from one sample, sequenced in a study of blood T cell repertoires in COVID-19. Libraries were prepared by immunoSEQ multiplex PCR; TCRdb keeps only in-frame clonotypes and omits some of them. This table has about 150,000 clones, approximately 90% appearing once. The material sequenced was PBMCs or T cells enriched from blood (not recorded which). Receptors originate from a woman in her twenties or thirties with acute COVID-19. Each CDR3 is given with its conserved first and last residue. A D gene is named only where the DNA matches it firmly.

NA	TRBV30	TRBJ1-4	TGTGCCTGGAGTGTACTACAGGGTCCTAATGAAAAACTGTTTTTT	CAWSVLQGPNEKLFF
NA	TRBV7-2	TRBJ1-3	TGTGCCAGCAGCTTGCGGTTCGGAAACACCATATATTTT	CASSLRFGNTIYF
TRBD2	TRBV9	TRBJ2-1	TGTGCCAGCAGCGTAAGGTCCGGAAGTACTAGCGGGAGGTACAATGAGCAGTTCTTC	CASSVRSGSTSGRYNEQFF
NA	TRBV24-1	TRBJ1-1	TGTGCCACCAGGTCGGGGGACACTGAAGCTTTCTTT	CATRSGDTEAFF
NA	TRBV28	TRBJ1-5	TGTGCCAGTTCGCTCCGGGACAACAATCAGCCCCAGCATTTT	CASSLRDNNQPQHF
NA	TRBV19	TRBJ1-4	TGTGCCAGTAGTAGCCCATCCGGGGGGCTAGGCGAAAAACTGTTTTTT	CASSSPSGGLGEKLFF
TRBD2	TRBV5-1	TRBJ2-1	TGCGCCAGCAGCTTGGCGACCGGGACTAGCGGGGGGGATGAGCAGTTCTTC	CASSLATGTSGGDEQFF
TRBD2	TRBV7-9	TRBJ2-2	TGTGCCAGCAGCTTTCGCAGCGGGGGGAACACCGGGGAGCTGTTTTTT	CASSFRSGGNTGELFF
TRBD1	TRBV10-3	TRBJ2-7	TGTGCCATCAGTGAATCACAGGGGGCGCGGGAGCAGTACTTC	CAISESQGAREQYF
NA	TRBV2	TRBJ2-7	TGTGCCAGCAGTTCCCCGACACGTAGCTCCTACGAGCAGTACTTC	CASSSPTRSSYEQYF
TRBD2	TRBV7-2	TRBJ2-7	TGTGCCAGCAGCTTCGTAGCGGGAGGGTCCTACGAGCAGTACTTC	CASSFVAGGSYEQYF
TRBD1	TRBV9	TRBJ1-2	TGTGCCAGCAGCGGGTGGACAGGCCAGACCCTCTACTATGGCTACACCTTC	CASSGWTGQTLYYGYTF
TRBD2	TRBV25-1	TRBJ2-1	TGTGCCAGCAGTGAACAGGAAGCGGGAGCACCCTACAATGAGCAGTTCTTC	CASSEQEAGAPYNEQFF
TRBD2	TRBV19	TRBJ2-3	TGTGCCAGTAGTAGGGCCCAGACTAGCGGGAGAACAGATACGCAGTATTTT	CASSRAQTSGRTDTQYF
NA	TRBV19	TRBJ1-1	TGTGCCAGTGGACAACAGGTGAACACTGAAGCTTTCTTT	CASGQQVNTEAFF
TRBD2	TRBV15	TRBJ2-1	TGTGCCACCAGCAGGGGAGGGACTAGTAATTTTCAGTTCTTC	CATSRGGTSNFQFF
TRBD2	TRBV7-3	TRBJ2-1	TGTGCCAGCAGCCCCGCCACTAGCGGCGAAAAGCAGTTCTTC	CASSPATSGEKQFF
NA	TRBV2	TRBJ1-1	TGTGCCAGCAGGTCGCCAGGGGACACTGAAGCTTTCTTT	CASRSPGDTEAFF
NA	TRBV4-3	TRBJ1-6	TGCGCCAGCAGCCAAGATCTGGGCTACGATTCACCCCTCCACTTT	CASSQDLGYDSPLHF
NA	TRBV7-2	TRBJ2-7	TGTGCCAGCAGCTGGGGACAAACGGGAGAGCAGTACTTC	CASSWGQTGEQYF